The rows below give T cell receptor beta chains drawn from one sample of a study of T cells in Graves' hyperthyroidism and ophthalmopathy. TCRdb re-analysed the multiplex PCR reads in MiXCR, keeping a single row per CDR3 protein. The sample contains 750,000 to 950,000 distinct CDR3 sequences, about 38% of which appear only once. The sample taken for sequencing was blood. These receptors were collected from a man aged 18 to 30 with Graves' hyperthyroidism. The CDR3 runs from the conserved cysteine through the conserved F or W. A D gene is named only where the DNA matches it firmly. Where a row states a size, it is once, few, many or the class of an expanded clone; other rows omit it.

D gene	V gene	J gene	clone size	CDR3 protein	CDR3 DNA
.	TRBV10-3	TRBJ1-1	.	CASSYSDTGSTEAFF	TGTGCCAGCAGTTACTCGGATACCGGGAGTACTGAAGCTTTCTTT
TRBD1	TRBV29-1	TRBJ1-2	.	CSVEGQGGILYGYTF	TGCAGCGTGGAAGGACAGGGGGGAATCCTATATGGCTACACCTTC
.	TRBV7-9	TRBJ1-2	few	CASSLVGSGTHGYTF	TGTGCCAGCAGCTTAGTAGGGTCCGGGACCCATGGCTACACCTTC
TRBD1	TRBV6-5	TRBJ1-3	many	CASSYEGAGRNTIYF	TGTGCCAGCAGTTATGAGGGGGCTGGCCGGAACACCATATATTTT
.	TRBV6-5	TRBJ1-3	.	CASSLAGHRVSGNTIYF	TGTGCCAGCAGTTTAGCGGGACACCGAGTGTCTGGAAACACCATATATTTT
TRBD1	TRBV5-6	TRBJ2-3	.	CASSSRGDRGRTDTQYF	TGTGCCAGCAGCTCGCGAGGGGACAGGGGGCGCACAGATACGCAGTATTTT
.	TRBV20-1	TRBJ2-5	many	CSAPRTDQETQYF	TGCAGTGCTCCCCGGACAGATCAAGAGACCCAGTACTTC
TRBD1	TRBV12-3/TRBV12-4	TRBJ1-5	.	CASSPGQEWQPQHF	TGTGCCAGCAGTCCTGGACAGGAATGGCAGCCCCAGCATTTT
.	TRBV7-9	TRBJ2-7	few	CASSSPGTPHYEQYF	TGTGCCAGCAGTTCACCAGGGACACCTCACTACGAGCAGTACTTC
.	TRBV19	TRBJ2-7	many	CASSNFSPGEQYF	TGTGCCAGTAGTAACTTCTCCCCCGGGGAGCAGTACTTC
.	TRBV7-9	TRBJ1-1	.	CASRIVAAEEAFF	TGTGCCAGCCGGATAGTGGCAGCGGAAGAAGCTTTCTTT
.	TRBV2	TRBJ1-5	many	CASATHRAEQPQHF	TGTGCCAGCGCAACCCACAGGGCTGAACAGCCCCAGCATTTT
.	TRBV7-3	TRBJ1-1	many	CASSFYPNTEAFF	TGTGCCAGCAGCTTTTATCCGAACACTGAAGCTTTCTTT
.	TRBV2	TRBJ1-2	.	CASSDRAFYGYTF	TGTGCCAGCAGTGACCGGGCCTTCTATGGCTACACCTTC
TRBD1	TRBV24-1	TRBJ2-2	.	CATSDLGRGSTGELFF	TGTGCCACCAGTGATTTGGGCAGGGGGTCCACCGGGGAGCTGTTTTTT
TRBD2	TRBV7-2	TRBJ2-7	.	CASSFQTSGAYEQYF	TGTGCCAGCAGCTTCCAGACTAGCGGGGCCTACGAGCAGTACTTC
.	TRBV6-2/TRBV6-3	TRBJ2-7	few	CASRAPEEYEQYF	TGTGCCAGCAGGGCTCCCGAGGAGTACGAGCAGTACTTC